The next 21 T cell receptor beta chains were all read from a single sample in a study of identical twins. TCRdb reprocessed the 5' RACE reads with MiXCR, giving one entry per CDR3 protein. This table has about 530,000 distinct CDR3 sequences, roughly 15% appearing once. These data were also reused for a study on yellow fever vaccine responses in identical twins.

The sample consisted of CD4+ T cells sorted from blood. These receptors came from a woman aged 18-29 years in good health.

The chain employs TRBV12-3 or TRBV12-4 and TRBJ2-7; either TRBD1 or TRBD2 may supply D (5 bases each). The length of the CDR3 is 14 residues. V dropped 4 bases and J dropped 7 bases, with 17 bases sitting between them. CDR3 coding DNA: TGTGCCAGCAGTTCCAGCATCCAGGGCGGGGAGCAGTACGTC. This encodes CASSSSIQGGEQYV.

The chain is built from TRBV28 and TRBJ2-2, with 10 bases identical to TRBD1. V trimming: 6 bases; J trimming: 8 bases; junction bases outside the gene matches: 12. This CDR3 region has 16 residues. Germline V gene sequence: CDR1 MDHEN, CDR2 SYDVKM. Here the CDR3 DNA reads TGTGCCAGCAGACCGGAGACAGGGGGCTTGACTGGGGAGCTGTTTTTT. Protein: CASRPETGGLTGELFF.

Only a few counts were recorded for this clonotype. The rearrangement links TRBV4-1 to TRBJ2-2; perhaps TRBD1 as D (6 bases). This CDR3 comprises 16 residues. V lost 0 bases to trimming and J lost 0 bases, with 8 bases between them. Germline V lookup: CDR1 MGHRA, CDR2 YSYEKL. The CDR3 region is CASSQEGQTNTGELFF. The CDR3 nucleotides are TGCGCCAGCAGCCAAGAAGGACAGACGAACACCGGGGAGCTGTTTTTT.

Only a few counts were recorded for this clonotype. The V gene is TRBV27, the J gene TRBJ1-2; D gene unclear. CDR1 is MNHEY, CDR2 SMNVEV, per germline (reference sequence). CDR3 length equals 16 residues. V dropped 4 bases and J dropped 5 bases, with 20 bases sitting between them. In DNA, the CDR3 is TGTGCCAGCAGTTCTCTAGAAGGAGTCAGAAATTATGGCTACACCTTC. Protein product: CASSSLEGVRNYGYTF.

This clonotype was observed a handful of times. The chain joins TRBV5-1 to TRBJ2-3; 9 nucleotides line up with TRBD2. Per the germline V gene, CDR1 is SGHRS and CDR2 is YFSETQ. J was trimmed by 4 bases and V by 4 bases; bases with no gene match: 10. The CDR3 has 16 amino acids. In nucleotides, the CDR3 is TGCGCCAGCAGCGCGGGGGGGCCGTTAGGTGCAGATACGCAGTATTTT. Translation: CASSAGGPLGADTQYF.

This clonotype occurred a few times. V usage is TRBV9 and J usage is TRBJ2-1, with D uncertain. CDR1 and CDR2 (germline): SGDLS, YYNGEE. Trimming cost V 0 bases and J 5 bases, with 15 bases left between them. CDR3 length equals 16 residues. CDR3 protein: CASSVALRQKDNEQFF. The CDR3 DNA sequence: TGTGCCAGCAGCGTAGCTCTGAGGCAAAAAGACAATGAGCAGTTCTTC.

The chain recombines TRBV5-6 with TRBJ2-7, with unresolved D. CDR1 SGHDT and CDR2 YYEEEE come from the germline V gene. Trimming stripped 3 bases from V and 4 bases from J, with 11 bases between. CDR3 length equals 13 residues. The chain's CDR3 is CASSSSPSYEQYV. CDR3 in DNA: TGTGCCAGCAGCTCCTCCCCCTCTTACGAGCAGTACGTC.

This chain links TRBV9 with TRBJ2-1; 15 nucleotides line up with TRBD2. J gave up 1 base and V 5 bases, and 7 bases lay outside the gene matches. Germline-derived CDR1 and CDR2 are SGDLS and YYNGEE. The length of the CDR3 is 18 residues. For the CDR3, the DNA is TGTGCCAGCAGTGGGACTAGCGGGGGGACCCTTTCCTACAATGAGCAGTTCTTC. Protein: CASSGTSGGTLSYNEQFF. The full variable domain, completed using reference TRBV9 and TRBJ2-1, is DSGVTQTPKHLITATGQRVTLRCSPRSGDLSVYWYQQSLDQGLQFLIQYYNGEERAKGNILERFSAQQFPDLHSELNLSSLELGDSALYFCASSGTSGGTLSYNEQFFGPGTRLTVL.

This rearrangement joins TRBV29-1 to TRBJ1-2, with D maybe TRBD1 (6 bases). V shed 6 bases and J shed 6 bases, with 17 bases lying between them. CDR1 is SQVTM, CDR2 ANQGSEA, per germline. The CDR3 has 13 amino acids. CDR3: CSVWGDNRDGYTF. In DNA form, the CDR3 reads TGCAGCGTCTGGGGGGACAACCGGGATGGCTACACCTTC.

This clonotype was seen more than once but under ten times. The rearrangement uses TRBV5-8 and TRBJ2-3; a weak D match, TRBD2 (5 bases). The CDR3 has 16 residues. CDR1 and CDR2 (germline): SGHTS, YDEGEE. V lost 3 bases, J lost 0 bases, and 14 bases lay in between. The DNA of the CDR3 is TGTGCCAGCAGCTCGGGAAGCACGAGAAGCACAGATACGCAGTATTTT. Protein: CASSSGSTRSTDTQYF.

CDR3 DNA sequence: TGTGCCAGCAGCCAAGGTCCGCCTAGCGGGACGGGCACCGGGGAGCTGTTTTTT. This gives the protein CASSQGPPSGTGTGELFF. The chain couples TRBV3-1 to TRBJ2-2; 9 bases line up with TRBD2. The germline V gene has CDR1 LGHDT and CDR2 YNNKEL (reference sequence). This CDR3 spans 18 amino acids. With 1 base clipped from V and 4 bases from J, the junction kept 10 bases outside the gene matches.

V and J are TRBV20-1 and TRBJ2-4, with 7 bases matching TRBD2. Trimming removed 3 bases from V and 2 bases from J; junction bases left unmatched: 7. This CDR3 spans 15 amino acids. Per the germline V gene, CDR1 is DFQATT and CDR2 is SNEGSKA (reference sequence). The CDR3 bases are TGCAGTGCTAGTCGGGGGAGGGGTCCCAAAAACATTCAGTACTTC. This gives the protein CSASRGRGPKNIQYF.

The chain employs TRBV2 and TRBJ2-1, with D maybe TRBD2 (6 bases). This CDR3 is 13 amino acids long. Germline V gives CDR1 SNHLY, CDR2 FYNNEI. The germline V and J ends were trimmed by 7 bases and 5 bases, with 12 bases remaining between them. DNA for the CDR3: TGTGCCAGCACCAGGACGGGGGACAATGAGCAGTTCTTC. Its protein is CASTRTGDNEQFF.

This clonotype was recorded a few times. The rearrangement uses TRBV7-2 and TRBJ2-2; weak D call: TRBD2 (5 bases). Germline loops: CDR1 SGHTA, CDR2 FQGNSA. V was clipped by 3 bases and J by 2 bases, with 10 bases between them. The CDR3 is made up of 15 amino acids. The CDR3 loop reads CASSFPGKNTGELFF. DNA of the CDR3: TGTGCCAGCAGCTTTCCGGGAAAAAACACCGGGGAGCTGTTTTTT.

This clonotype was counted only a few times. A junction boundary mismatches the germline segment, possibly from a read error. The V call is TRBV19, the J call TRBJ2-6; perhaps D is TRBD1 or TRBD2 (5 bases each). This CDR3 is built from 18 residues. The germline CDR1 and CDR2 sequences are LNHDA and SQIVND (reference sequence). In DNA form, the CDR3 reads TGTGCTAGTACCCGGTCTAGCTTGAGGGGATCTGGGGCCAACGTCCTGACTTTC. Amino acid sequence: CASTRSSLRGSGANVLTF.

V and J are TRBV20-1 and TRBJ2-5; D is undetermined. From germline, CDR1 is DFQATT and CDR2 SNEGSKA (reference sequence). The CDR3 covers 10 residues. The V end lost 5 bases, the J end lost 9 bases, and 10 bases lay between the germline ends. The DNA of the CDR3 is TGCAGTGCTTCCCTTGGATCCCAGTACTTC. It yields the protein CSASLGSQYF.

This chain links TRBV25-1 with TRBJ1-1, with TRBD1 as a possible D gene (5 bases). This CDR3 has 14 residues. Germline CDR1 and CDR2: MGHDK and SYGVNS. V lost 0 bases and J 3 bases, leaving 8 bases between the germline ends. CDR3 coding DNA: TGTGCCAGCAGTGAATATGGGGCGGACACTGAAGCTTTCTTT. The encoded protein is CASSEYGADTEAFF.

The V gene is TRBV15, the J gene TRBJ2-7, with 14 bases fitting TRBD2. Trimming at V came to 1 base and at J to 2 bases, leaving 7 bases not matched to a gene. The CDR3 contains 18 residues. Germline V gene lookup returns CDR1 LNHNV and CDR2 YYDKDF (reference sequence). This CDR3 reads CATSRAGTSGRETYEQYF. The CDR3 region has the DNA TGTGCCACCAGCAGAGCCGGGACTAGCGGGAGAGAAACCTACGAGCAGTACTTC.

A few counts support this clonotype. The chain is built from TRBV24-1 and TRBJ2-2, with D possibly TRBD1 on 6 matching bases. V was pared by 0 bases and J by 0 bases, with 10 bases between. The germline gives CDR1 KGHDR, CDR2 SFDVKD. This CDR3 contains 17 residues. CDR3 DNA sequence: TGTGCCACCAGTGATTTGTCAGGGGCCGCGAACACCGGGGAGCTGTTTTTT. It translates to CATSDLSGAANTGELFF.

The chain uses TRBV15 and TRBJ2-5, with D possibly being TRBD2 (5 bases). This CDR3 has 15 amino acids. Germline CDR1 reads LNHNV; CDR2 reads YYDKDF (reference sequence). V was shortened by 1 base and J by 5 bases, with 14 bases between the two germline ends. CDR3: CATSRGDGSEETQYF. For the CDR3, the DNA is TGTGCCACCAGCAGAGGGGATGGTAGCGAGGAGACCCAGTACTTC.

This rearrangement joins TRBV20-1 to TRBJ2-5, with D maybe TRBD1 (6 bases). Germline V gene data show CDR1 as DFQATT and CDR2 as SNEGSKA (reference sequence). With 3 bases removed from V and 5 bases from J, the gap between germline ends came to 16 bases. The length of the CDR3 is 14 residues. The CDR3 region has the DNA TGCAGTGCTAGGGAGCCAGGGGTTTTGGAGACCCAGTACTTC. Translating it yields CSAREPGVLETQYF.